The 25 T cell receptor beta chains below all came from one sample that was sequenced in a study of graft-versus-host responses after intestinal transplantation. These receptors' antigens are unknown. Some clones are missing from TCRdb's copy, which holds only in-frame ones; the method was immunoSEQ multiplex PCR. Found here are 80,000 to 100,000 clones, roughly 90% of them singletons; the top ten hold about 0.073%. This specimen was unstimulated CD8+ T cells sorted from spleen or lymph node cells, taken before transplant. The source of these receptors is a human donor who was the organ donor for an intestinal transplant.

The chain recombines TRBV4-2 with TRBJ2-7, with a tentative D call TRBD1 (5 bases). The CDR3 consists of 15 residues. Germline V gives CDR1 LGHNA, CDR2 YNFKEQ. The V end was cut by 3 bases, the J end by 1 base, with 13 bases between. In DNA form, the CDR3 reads TGTGCCAGCAGCCACCTGACAGAGATATCCTACGAGCAGTACTTC. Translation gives CASSHLTEISYEQYF.

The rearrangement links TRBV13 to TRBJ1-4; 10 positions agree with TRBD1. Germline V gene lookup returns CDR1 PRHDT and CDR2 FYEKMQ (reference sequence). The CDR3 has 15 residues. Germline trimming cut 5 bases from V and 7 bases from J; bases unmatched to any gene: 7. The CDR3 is CASSGSGQGREKLFF. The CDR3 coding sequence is TGTGCCAGCAGCGGTTCGGGACAGGGGCGTGAAAAACTGTTTTTT.

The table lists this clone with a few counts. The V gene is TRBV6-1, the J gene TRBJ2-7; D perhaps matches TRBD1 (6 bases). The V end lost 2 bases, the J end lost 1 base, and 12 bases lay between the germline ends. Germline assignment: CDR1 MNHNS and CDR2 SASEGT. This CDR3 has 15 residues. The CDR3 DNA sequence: TGTGCCAGCAGTGAATACATTCAGGGGTCCTACGAGCAGTACTTC. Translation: CASSEYIQGSYEQYF.

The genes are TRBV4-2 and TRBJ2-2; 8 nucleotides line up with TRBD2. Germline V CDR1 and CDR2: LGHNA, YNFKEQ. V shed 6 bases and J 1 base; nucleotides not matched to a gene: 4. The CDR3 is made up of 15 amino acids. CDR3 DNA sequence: TGTGCCAGCAGTCGAGCGGGAGAGAACACCGGGGAGCTGTTTTTT. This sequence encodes CASSRAGENTGELFF.

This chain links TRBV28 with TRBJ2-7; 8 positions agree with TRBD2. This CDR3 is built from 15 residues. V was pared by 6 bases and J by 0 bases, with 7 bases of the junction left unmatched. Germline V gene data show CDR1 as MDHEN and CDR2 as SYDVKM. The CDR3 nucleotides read TGTGCCAGCAGCTTCCAGCGGGAGTTCTCCTACGAGCAGTACTTC. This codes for CASSFQREFSYEQYF.

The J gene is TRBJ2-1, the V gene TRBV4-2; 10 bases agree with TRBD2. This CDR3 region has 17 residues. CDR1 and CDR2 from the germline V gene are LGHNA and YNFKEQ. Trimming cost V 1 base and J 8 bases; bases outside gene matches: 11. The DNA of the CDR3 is TGTGCCAGCAGCCAAGGGGTTGGGCTAGCGGGGGTGGATGAGCAGTTCTTC. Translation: CASSQGVGLAGVDEQFF.

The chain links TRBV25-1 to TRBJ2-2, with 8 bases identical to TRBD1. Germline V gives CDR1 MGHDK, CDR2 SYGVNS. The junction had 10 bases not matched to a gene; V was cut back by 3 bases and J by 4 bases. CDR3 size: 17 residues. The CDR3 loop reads CASSDPSDRARTGELFF. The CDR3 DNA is TGTGCCAGCAGTGATCCCTCGGACAGGGCGCGCACCGGGGAGCTGTTTTTT. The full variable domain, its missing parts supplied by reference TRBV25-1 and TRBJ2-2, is EADIYQTPRYLVIGTGKKITLECSQTMGHDKMYWYQQDPGMELHLIHYSYGVNSTEKGDLSSESTVSRIRTEHFPLTLESARPSHTSQYLCASSDPSDRARTGELFFGEGSRLTVL.

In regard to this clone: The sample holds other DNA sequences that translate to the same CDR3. The CDR3 DNA reads as TGCGCCAGCAGCCAAGGACTTTCTGAAGCTTTCTTT. It encodes CASSQGLSEAFF. V usage is TRBV4-1 and J usage is TRBJ1-1; D is uncertain. The germline V gene encodes CDR1 MGHRA and CDR2 YSYEKL. The CDR3 is 12 residues long. With 1 base removed from V and 6 bases from J, the gap between germline ends came to 6 bases.

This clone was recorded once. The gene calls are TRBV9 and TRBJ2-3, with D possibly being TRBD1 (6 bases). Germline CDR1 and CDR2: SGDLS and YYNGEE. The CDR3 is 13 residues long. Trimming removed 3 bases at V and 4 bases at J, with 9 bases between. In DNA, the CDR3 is TGTGCCAGCAGCGAAGAGGGGGCAGATACGCAGTATTTT. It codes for CASSEEGADTQYF. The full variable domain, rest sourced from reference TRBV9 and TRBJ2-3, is DSGVTQTPKHLITATGQRVTLRCSPRSGDLSVYWYQQSLDQGLQFLIQYYNGEERAKGNILERFSAQQFPDLHSELNLSSLELGDSALYFCASSEEGADTQYFGPGTRLTVL.

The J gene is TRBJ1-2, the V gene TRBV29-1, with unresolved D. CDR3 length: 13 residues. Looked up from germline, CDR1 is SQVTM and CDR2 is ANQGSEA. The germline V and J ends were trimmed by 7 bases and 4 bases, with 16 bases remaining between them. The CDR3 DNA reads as TGCAGCGACATTCTCGGGGAGGGCTATGGCTACACCTTC. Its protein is CSDILGEGYGYTF. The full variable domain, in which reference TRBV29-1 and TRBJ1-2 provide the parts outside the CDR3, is SAVISQKPSRDICQRGTSLTIQCQVDSQVTMMFWYRQQPGQSLTLIATANQGSEATYESGFVIDKFPISRPNLTFSTLTVSNMSPEDSSIYLCSDILGEGYGYTFGSGTRLTVV.

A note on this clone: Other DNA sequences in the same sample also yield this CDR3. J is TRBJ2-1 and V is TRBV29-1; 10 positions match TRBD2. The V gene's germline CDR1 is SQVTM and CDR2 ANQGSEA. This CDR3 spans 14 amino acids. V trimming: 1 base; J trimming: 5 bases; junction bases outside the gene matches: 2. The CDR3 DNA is TGCAGCGTTGAAGGCAGCGGGGGGGACAATGAGCAGTTCTTC. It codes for CSVEGSGGDNEQFF.

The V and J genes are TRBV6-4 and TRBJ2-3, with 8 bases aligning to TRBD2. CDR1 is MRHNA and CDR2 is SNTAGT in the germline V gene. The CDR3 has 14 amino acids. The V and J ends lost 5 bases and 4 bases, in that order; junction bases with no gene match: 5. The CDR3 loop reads CASSPGGPSDTQYF. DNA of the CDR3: TGTGCCAGCAGTCCGGGAGGGCCCTCAGATACGCAGTATTTT.

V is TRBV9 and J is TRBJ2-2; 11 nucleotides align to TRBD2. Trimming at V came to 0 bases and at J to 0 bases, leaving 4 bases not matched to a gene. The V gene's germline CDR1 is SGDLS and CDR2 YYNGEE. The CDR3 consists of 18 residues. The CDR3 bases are TGTGCCAGCAGCGTAGCCTCTAGCGGGGGGCCGAACACCGGGGAGCTGTTTTTT. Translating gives CASSVASSGGPNTGELFF.

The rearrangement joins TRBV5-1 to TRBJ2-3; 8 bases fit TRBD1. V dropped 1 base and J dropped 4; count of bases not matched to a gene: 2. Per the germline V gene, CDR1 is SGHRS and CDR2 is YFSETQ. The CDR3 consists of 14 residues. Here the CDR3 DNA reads TGCGCCAGCAGCTTGACAGGGGGGTCAGATACGCAGTATTTT. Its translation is CASSLTGGSDTQYF.

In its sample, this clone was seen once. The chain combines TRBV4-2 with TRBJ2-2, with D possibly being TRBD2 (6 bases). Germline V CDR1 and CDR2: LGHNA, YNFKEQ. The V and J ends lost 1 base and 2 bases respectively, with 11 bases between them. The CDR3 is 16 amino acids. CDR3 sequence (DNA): TGTGCCAGCAGCCAAGGTCCGGGACTCAACACCGGGGAGCTGTTTTTT. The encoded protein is CASSQGPGLNTGELFF.

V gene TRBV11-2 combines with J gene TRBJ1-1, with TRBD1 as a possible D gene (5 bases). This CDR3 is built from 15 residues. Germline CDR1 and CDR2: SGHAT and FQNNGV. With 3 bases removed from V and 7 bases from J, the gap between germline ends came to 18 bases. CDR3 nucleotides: TGTGCCAGCAGCTTGCAGGGTTCTGGGTTGGTTGAAGCTTTCTTT. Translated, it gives CASSLQGSGLVEAFF. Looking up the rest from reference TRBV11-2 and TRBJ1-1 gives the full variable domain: EAGVAQSPRYKIIEKRQSVAFWCNPISGHATLYWYQQILGQGPKLLIQFQNNGVVDDSQLPKDRFSAERLKGVDSTLKIQPAKLEDSAVYLCASSLQGSGLVEAFFGQGTRLTVV.

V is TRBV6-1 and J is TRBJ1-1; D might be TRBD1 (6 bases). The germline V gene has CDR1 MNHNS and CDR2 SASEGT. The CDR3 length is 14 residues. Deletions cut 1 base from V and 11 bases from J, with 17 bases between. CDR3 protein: CASSEDPRGSVAFF. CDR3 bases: TGTGCCAGCAGTGAAGATCCCAGGGGATCGGTGGCTTTCTTT.

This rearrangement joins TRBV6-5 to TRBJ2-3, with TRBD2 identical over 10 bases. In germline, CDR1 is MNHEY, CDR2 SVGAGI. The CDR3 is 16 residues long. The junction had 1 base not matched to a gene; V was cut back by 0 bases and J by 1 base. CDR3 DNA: TGTGCCAGCAGTTACTCACTAGCGGGACGCACAGATACGCAGTATTTT. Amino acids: CASSYSLAGRTDTQYF.

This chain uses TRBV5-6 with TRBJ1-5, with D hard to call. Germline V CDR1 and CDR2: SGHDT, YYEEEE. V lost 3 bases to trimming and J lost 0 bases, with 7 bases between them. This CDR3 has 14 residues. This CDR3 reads CASSSRYSNQPQHF. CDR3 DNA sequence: TGTGCCAGCAGCTCGAGATATAGCAATCAGCCCCAGCATTTT.

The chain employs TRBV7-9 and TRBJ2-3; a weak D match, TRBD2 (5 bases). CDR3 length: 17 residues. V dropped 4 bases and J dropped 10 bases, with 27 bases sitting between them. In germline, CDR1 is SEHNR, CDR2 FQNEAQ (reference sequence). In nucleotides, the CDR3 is TGTGCCAGCAGCTACCCAGAACCCCTTTATGGACTTGTGGCGCAGTATTTT. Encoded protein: CASSYPEPLYGLVAQYF.

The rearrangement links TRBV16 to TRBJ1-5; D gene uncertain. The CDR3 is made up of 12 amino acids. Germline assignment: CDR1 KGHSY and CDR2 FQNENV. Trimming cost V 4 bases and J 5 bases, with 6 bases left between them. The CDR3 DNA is TGTGCCAGCAGCCCAAGAGATCAGCCCCAGCATTTT. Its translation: CASSPRDQPQHF.

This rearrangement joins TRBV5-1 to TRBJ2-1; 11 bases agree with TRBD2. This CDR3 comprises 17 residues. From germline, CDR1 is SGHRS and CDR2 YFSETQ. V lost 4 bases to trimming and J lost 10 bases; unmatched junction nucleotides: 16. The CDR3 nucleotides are TGCGCCAGCAGCCGCCAACTAGCGGGAGAGCTTTCATTGGAGCAGTTCTTC. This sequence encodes CASSRQLAGELSLEQFF.

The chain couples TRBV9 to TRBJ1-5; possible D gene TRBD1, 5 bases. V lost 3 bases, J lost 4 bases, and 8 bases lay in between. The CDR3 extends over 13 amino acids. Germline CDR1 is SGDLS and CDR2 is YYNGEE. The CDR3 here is CASSAGGNQPQHF. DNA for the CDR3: TGTGCCAGCAGCGCGGGGGGTAATCAGCCCCAGCATTTT.

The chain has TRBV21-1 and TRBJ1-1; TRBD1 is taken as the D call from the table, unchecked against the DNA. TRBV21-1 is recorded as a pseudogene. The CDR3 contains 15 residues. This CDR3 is CASSKGQGMNTEAFF. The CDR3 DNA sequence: TGTGCCAGCAGCAAAGGACAGGGGATGAACACTGAAGCTTTCTTT.

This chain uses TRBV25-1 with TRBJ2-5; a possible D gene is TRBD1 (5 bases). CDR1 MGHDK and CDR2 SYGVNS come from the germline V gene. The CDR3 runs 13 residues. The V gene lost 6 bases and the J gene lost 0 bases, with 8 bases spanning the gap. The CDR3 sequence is CASRETDQETQYF. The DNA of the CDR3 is TGTGCCAGCAGGGAGACAGACCAAGAGACCCAGTACTTC.